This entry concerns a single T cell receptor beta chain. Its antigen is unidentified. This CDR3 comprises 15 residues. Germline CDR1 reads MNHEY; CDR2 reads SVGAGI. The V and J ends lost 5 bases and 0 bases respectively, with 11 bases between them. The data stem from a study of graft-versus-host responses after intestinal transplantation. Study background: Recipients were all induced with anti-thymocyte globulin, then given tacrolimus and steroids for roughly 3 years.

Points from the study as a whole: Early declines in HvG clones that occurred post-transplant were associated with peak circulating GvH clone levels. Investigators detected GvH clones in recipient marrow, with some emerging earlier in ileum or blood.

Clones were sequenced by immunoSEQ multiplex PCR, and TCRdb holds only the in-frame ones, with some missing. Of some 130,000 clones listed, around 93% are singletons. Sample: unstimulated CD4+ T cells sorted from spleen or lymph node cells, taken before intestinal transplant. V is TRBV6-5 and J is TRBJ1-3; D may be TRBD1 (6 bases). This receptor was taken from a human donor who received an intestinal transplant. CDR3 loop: CASSRGLFSGNTIYF. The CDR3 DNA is TGTGCCAGCAGTCGGGGGCTGTTCTCTGGAAACACCATATATTTT.